This record looks at one T cell receptor beta chain sequence and its context. These data belong to a study of T cell responses to AZD1222 COVID-19 vaccine. Produced via immunoSEQ multiplex PCR; TCRdb's table is partial and in-frame only. The sample has about 50,000 clones, 70% to 90% seen once. Trimming left V 1 base short and J 6 bases short, with 10 bases between. Germline V gives CDR1 SGHRS, CDR2 YFSETQ. CDR3 length: 13 residues. This chain joins TRBV5-1 and TRBJ1-1, with D tentatively TRBD1 (6 bases). Sequencing used peripheral blood, obtained on day 0 of AZD1222 vaccination. This clonotype was obtained from an adult in good health. The DNA of the CDR3 is TGCGCCAGCAGCTTGTCGGCAGGGGCTGAAGCTTTCTTT. The encoded protein is CASSLSAGAEAFF.